This entry lists 32 T cell receptor beta chains sequenced from one sample in a study of cytomegalovirus exposure and HLA in healthy donors. Primers for the PCR totalled 60 Vbeta and 13 Jbeta. The protocol was immunoSEQ multiplex PCR, while the TCRdb copy is restricted to in-frame clones and leaves out a portion. The table has about 160,000 clones, around 78% seen once. Sequenced input: PBMCs. These receptors all come from a female donor in good health and CMV-seronegative.

This clone has a handful of counts. The rearrangement links TRBV5-1 to TRBJ1-4; TRBD1 is a possible D gene (5 bases). CDR1 and CDR2 from the germline V gene are SGHRS and YFSETQ. This CDR3 comprises 14 residues. Trimming cost V 0 bases and J 4 bases, with 7 bases left between them. The CDR3 DNA reads TGCGCCAGCAGCTTGGGACAGTATAATGAAAAACTGTTTTTT. Its protein product is CASSLGQYNEKLFF.

This chain connects TRBV2 to TRBJ2-7, with 7 bases fitting TRBD2. This CDR3 has 14 amino acids. Germline-derived CDR1 and CDR2 are SNHLY and FYNNEI. Germline trimming cut 6 bases from V and 2 bases from J; bases unmatched to any gene: 7. The CDR3 protein is CASRPREGPYEQYF. CDR3 DNA: TGTGCCAGCAGACCCAGGGAGGGCCCCTACGAGCAGTACTTC.

The V call is TRBV18, the J call TRBJ2-7, with TRBD1 matching 8 bases. From germline, CDR1 is KGHSH and CDR2 LQKENI. Trimming removed 5 bases from V and 4 bases from J; junction bases left unmatched: 4. This CDR3 comprises 13 residues. Here the CDR3 DNA reads TGTGCCAGCTCATGGGGACAGGAGTACGAGCAGTACTTC. This translates into CASSWGQEYEQYF.

This chain uses TRBV4-2 with TRBJ2-1; 7 nucleotides match TRBD2. The V and J ends lost 0 bases and 7 bases, in that order; junction bases with no gene match: 9. From germline, CDR1 is LGHNA and CDR2 YNFKEQ. The CDR3 contains 16 residues. The CDR3 loop is CASSQDPAGPSNEQFF. CDR3 sequence (DNA): TGTGCCAGCAGCCAAGATCCAGCGGGGCCTTCGAATGAGCAGTTCTTC.

The genes are TRBV30 and TRBJ2-7; 7 bases fit TRBD1. The germline V gene encodes CDR1 GTSNPN and CDR2 SVGIG (reference sequence). CDR3 length: 13 residues. After removal of 3 bases from V and 6 bases from J, the junction contained 8 bases not matched to a gene. This CDR3 is CAWSTGVRGEQYF. The CDR3 region has the DNA TGTGCCTGGAGCACAGGGGTACGAGGCGAGCAGTACTTC.

CDR3 in amino acids: CASSPGTGGTDTQYF. The CDR3 nucleotides are TGCGCCAGCAGCCCCGGGACAGGGGGCACAGATACGCAGTATTTT. The V gene is TRBV5-1, the J gene TRBJ2-3; 10 positions agree with TRBD1. CDR3 length: 15 residues. The V gene's germline CDR1 is SGHRS and CDR2 YFSETQ. The J segment lost 1 base and the V segment lost 4 bases, leaving 3 bases of the junction unmatched.

The chain couples TRBV4-3 to TRBJ2-5, with 10 positions matching TRBD1. Per the germline V gene, CDR1 is LGHNA and CDR2 is YSLEER. V trimming: 0 bases; J trimming: 3 bases; junction bases outside the gene matches: 4. The CDR3 has 16 amino acids. The CDR3 spells CASSQETGGWKETQYF. DNA for the CDR3: TGCGCCAGCAGCCAAGAGACAGGGGGCTGGAAAGAGACCCAGTACTTC.

This clone showed up just once. The gene calls are TRBV5-1 and TRBJ2-5; no clear D gene. V was clipped by 4 bases and J by 1 base, with 8 bases between them. This CDR3 has 13 residues. Germline V gives CDR1 SGHRS, CDR2 YFSETQ. CDR3 loop: CASSREFQETQYF. CDR3 DNA sequence: TGCGCCAGCAGCCGAGAATTCCAAGAGACCCAGTACTTC. Filled out from reference TRBV5-1 and TRBJ2-5, the complete variable domain reads KAGVTQTPRYLIKTRGQQVTLSCSPISGHRSVSWYQQTPGQGLQFLFEYFSETQRNKGNFPGRFSGRQFSNSRSEMNVSTLELGDSALYLCASSREFQETQYFGPGTRLLVL.

This rearrangement joins TRBV7-2 to TRBJ1-4; tentative D call: TRBD1 (5 bases). V was cut by 5 bases and J by 8 bases, with 12 bases left in between. Germline-derived CDR1 and CDR2 are SGHTA and FQGNSA. This CDR3 is 13 amino acids long. The CDR3 DNA follows: TGTGCCAGCAGCACCCGACAGACGGAAAAACTGTTTTTT. Encoded protein: CASSTRQTEKLFF.

V and J are TRBV7-9 and TRBJ2-1; 9 nucleotides match TRBD2. Unmatched junction bases numbered 10, after V lost 5 bases and J lost 5 bases. The germline V gene encodes CDR1 SEHNR and CDR2 FQNEAQ (reference sequence). The CDR3 extends over 16 amino acids. The CDR3 spells CASSRQTSGANNEQFF. Written as DNA, the CDR3 is TGTGCCAGCAGCAGACAGACTAGCGGAGCGAACAATGAGCAGTTCTTC.

V gene TRBV10-3 combines with J gene TRBJ1-6; D might be TRBD1 (6 bases). The CDR3 is 15 residues long. V gave up 1 base and J gave up 7 bases, with 11 bases separating them. Germline V gene lookup returns CDR1 ENHRY and CDR2 SYGVKD. The DNA of the CDR3 is TGTGCCATCAGTGAGTTATACAGGGAAAATTCACCCCTCCACTTT. As protein: CAISELYRENSPLHF.

The chain is built from TRBV4-3 and TRBJ1-2; no clear D. CDR3 length: 16 amino acids. With 0 bases removed from V and 0 bases from J, the gap between germline ends came to 11 bases. Per the germline V gene, CDR1 is LGHNA and CDR2 is YSLEER. CDR3 sequence reads: CASSQDQRITNYGYTF. The CDR3, as DNA: TGCGCCAGCAGCCAAGATCAGCGGATTACTAACTATGGCTACACCTTC.

This rearrangement joins TRBV5-6 to TRBJ2-5; D call uncertain. Trimming took off 1 base at V and 7 bases at J, with 14 bases between the two ends. Germline loops: CDR1 SGHDT, CDR2 YYEEEE. The CDR3 extends over 14 amino acids. CDR3 residues: CASSLTQILGTQYF. As DNA, the CDR3 is TGTGCCAGCAGCTTGACCCAAATCCTAGGGACCCAGTACTTC.

The genes are TRBV28 and TRBJ2-5; 9 bases match TRBD2. Germline loops: CDR1 MDHEN, CDR2 SYDVKM. The CDR3 spans 13 residues. With 5 bases clipped from V and 8 bases from J, the junction kept 6 bases outside the gene matches. CDR3 sequence reads: CASSGGRGETQYF. DNA of the CDR3: TGTGCCAGCAGTGGCGGGAGGGGTGAAACCCAGTACTTC.

This rearrangement joins TRBV27 to TRBJ1-2; no clear D gene. Germline V gene sequence: CDR1 MNHEY, CDR2 SMNVEV (reference sequence). This CDR3 region has 17 residues. The V gene lost 6 bases and the J gene lost 1 base, with 21 bases spanning the gap. This CDR3 reads CASRSSPGSSFNYGYTF. DNA of the CDR3: TGTGCCAGCAGGTCTTCCCCAGGATCCTCTTTTAACTATGGCTACACCTTC.

The rearrangement links TRBV7-9 to TRBJ2-3, with a possible D match to TRBD1 (5 bases). The CDR3 runs 13 residues. Looked up from germline, CDR1 is SEHNR and CDR2 is FQNEAQ (reference sequence). The V gene lost 0 bases and the J gene lost 4 bases, with 5 bases spanning the gap. In nucleotides, the CDR3 is TGTGCCAGCAGCTTAGCAGGGGCAGATACGCAGTATTTT. Amino acid sequence: CASSLAGADTQYF.

The sample holds one count of this clone. The chain uses TRBV6-5 and TRBJ2-3; weak D call: TRBD2 (5 bases). The V end was cut by 5 bases, the J end by 4 bases, with 10 bases between. The length of the CDR3 is 13 residues. Germline values: CDR1 MNHEY, CDR2 SVGAGI. The CDR3 DNA sequence: TGTGCCAGCAGTGGACTTCAGGCAGATACGCAGTATTTT. Its translation is CASSGLQADTQYF.

The chain is built from TRBV4-3 and TRBJ2-5, with a tentative D call TRBD1 (6 bases). The J call could be wrong; TRBJ2-7 is a better fit for the DNA end. Germline CDR1 reads LGHNA; CDR2 reads YSLEER. The CDR3 consists of 14 residues. CDR3 nucleotide sequence: TGCGCCAGCAGCCCCGACAGGTGGACCTACGAGCAGTACTTC. It is translated as CASSPDRWTYEQYF.

The chain uses TRBV19 and TRBJ2-7; tentative D call: TRBD1 (6 bases). Germline CDR1 reads LNHDA; CDR2 reads SQIVND (reference sequence). Trimming stripped 2 bases from V and 6 bases from J, with 14 bases between. CDR3 length: 14 amino acids. CDR3 DNA sequence: TGTGCCAGTAGTATATACAGGGAATTCAGCGAGCAGTACTTC. Its translation is CASSIYREFSEQYF. The full variable domain, rest sourced from reference TRBV19 and TRBJ2-7, is DGGITQSPKYLFRKEGQNVTLSCEQNLNHDAMYWYRQDPGQGLRLIYYSQIVNDFQKGDIAEGYSVSREKKESFPLTVTSAQKNPTAFYLCASSIYREFSEQYFGPGTRLTVT.

The chain links TRBV7-2 to TRBJ2-1; maybe TRBD2 (6 bases). The V end was cut by 5 bases, the J end by 9 bases, with 14 bases between. Germline assignment: CDR1 SGHTA and CDR2 FQGNSA. The CDR3 extends over 13 amino acids. The CDR3 DNA reads TGTGCCAGCAGCACGTCGGGGGTGGGTGAGCAGTTCTTC. Protein: CASSTSGVGEQFF.

The gene calls are TRBV28 and TRBJ1-6; D remains ambiguous. The CDR3 has 13 amino acids. Germline CDR1 MDHEN, CDR2 SYDVKM. The V end lost 8 bases, the J end lost 14 bases, and 19 bases lay between the germline ends. CDR3 DNA: TGTGCCAGCTTTGGGCAGCGGAGAAGGACCCTCCACTTT. Translation: CASFGQRRRTLHF.

This clone was detected once. The V and J genes are TRBV11-3 and TRBJ2-3, with D possibly matching TRBD2 (5 bases). The germline gives CDR1 SGHNT, CDR2 YENEEA. V dropped 7 bases and J dropped 2 bases, with 13 bases sitting between them. The CDR3 spans 14 residues. CDR3 DNA: TGTGCCAGCACCCCGGACTCGAACACAGATACGCAGTATTTT. Amino acid sequence: CASTPDSNTDTQYF.

This clone was picked up a small number of times. The chain links TRBV6-5 to TRBJ2-1, with 7 positions matching TRBD1. CDR1 is MNHEY, CDR2 SVGAGI, per germline. CDR3 length: 14 amino acids. The J segment lost 2 bases and the V segment lost 8 bases, leaving 6 bases of the junction unmatched. For the CDR3, the DNA is TGTGCCAGCGGGGACAGCCTAACCTACAATGAGCAGTTCTTC. Translation gives CASGDSLTYNEQFF.

CDR3: CASRQQRMNYGYTF. CDR3 sequence (DNA): TGTGCCAGCAGACAACAGAGAATGAACTATGGCTACACCTTC. V usage is TRBV28 and J usage is TRBJ1-2; D not certain. Trimming stripped 6 bases from V and 2 bases from J, with 13 bases between. Germline V gives CDR1 MDHEN, CDR2 SYDVKM. The CDR3 has 14 residues.

This clone was seen a few times. This chain uses TRBV5-3 with TRBJ1-3; TRBD1 might be the D (5 bases). TRBV5-3 is an ORF, with its function uncertain. The CDR3 is 14 residues long. Trimming pared 9 bases from V and 3 bases from J, leaving 16 bases between. The CDR3 spells CAITSDNRGNTIYF. The CDR3 DNA is TGTGCCATAACCTCGGACAACCGTGGAAACACCATATATTTT.

The chain combines TRBV19 with TRBJ2-7, with 10 bases lining up with TRBD2. CDR3 length equals 16 residues. Germline trimming cut 6 bases from V and 7 bases from J; bases unmatched to any gene: 15. CDR1 is LNHDA and CDR2 is SQIVND in the germline V gene (reference sequence). The CDR3 bases are TGTGCCAGTAGCCCCGTCCCCAGCGGGAGGGTGGGGGAGCAGTACTTC. Protein product: CASSPVPSGRVGEQYF.

The chain has TRBV30 and TRBJ1-1; no clear D. CDR1 and CDR2 (germline): GTSNPN, SVGIG (reference sequence). Trimming cost V 0 bases and J 1 base, with 6 bases left between them. This CDR3 spans 13 amino acids. The CDR3 DNA sequence: TGTGCCTGGAGTGTAAGGAGGAACACTGAAGCTTTCTTT. Amino acid sequence: CAWSVRRNTEAFF. The entire variable domain, with the rest obtained from reference TRBV30 and TRBJ1-1, is as follows: SQTIHQWPATLVQPVGSPLSLECTVEGTSNPNLYWYRQAAGRGLQLLFYSVGIGQISSEVPQNLSASRPQDRQFILSSKKLLLSDSGFYLCAWSVRRNTEAFFGQGTRLTVV.

V is TRBV4-2 and J is TRBJ2-2; D is unresolved. Germline-derived CDR1 and CDR2 are LGHNA and YNFKEQ. CDR3 length: 15 amino acids. V lost 1 base to trimming and J lost 3 bases, with 9 bases between them. The CDR3 region has the DNA TGTGCCAGCAGCCAAGTGGCAGATCACACCGGGGAGCTGTTTTTT. Amino acid sequence: CASSQVADHTGELFF.

The V call is TRBV7-8, the J call TRBJ2-7; unclear D gene. The CDR3 is made up of 13 amino acids. Germline-derived CDR1 and CDR2 are SGHVS and FQNEAQ. Deletions cut 4 bases from V and 3 bases from J, with 10 bases between. The CDR3 DNA reads as TGTGCCAGCAGCTACGACACTCTCTACGAGCAGTACTTC. Translating it yields CASSYDTLYEQYF. Full variable domain (rest looked up from reference TRBV7-8 and TRBJ2-7): GAGVSQSPRYKVAKRGQDVALRCDPISGHVSLFWYQQALGQGPEFLTYFQNEAQLDKSGLPSDRFFAERPEGSVSTLKIQRTQQEDSAVYLCASSYDTLYEQYFGPGTRLTVT.

This clone was observed a single time. This chain uses TRBV30 with TRBJ2-1, with 7 bases aligning to TRBD1. The germline V gene has CDR1 GTSNPN and CDR2 SVGIG (reference sequence). The CDR3 consists of 13 residues. V was pared by 7 bases and J by 3 bases, with 6 bases of the junction left unmatched. The CDR3 loop is CASSTGSYNEQFF. In nucleotides, the CDR3 is TGTGCCTCTTCGACAGGGAGCTACAATGAGCAGTTCTTC.

The rearrangement links TRBV7-9 to TRBJ1-2, with D possibly being TRBD1 (6 bases). The CDR3 runs 13 residues. With 1 base removed from V and 5 bases from J, the gap between germline ends came to 8 bases. The germline gives CDR1 SEHNR, CDR2 FQNEAQ (reference sequence). The CDR3 nucleotides are TGTGCCAGCAGCTTAGAAGGGGGATATGGCTACACCTTC. Translated, it gives CASSLEGGYGYTF.

The chain employs TRBV25-1 and TRBJ1-3, with unresolved D. Germline V gene lookup returns CDR1 MGHDK and CDR2 SYGVNS. V lost 4 bases to trimming and J lost 2 bases, with 9 bases between them. This CDR3 has 14 residues. The CDR3 reads CASSGRVPGNTIYF. CDR3 DNA sequence: TGTGCCAGCAGTGGACGGGTGCCTGGAAACACCATATATTTT. Drawing the rest from reference TRBV25-1 and TRBJ1-3, the complete variable domain is EADIYQTPRYLVIGTGKKITLECSQTMGHDKMYWYQQDPGMELHLIHYSYGVNSTEKGDLSSESTVSRIRTEHFPLTLESARPSHTSQYLCASSGRVPGNTIYFGEGSWLTVV.